What follows are 20 T cell receptor beta chains derived from one specimen sequenced in a study of shared clonotypes between healthy human individuals (TCRdb year 2020). The library was built by means of the immunoSEQ multiplex PCR assay. Imported from immuneACCESS, the table was reduced by TCRdb to in-frame sequences with V and J called. These copies leave out some clones; in studies compared against another copy, an unresolved V gene accounts for under half, and the cause of the remainder is not known. The sample table holds fewer than 550,000 clones, of which around 79% were seen once. The ten largest clonotypes hold about 12% of the sample. The sequencing sample was made of PBMCs. The receptors shown here come from a woman in her forties in good health. Some clones in this sample may be carry-over from other donors' samples.

The sample holds one count of this clone. The chain employs TRBV5-4 and TRBJ2-6; D not resolved. The CDR3 contains 15 residues. Deletions cut 0 bases from V and 2 bases from J, with 6 bases between. Germline loops: CDR1 SGHNT, CDR2 YYREEE (reference sequence). CDR3 DNA: TGTGCCAGCAGCTTGGACCAAGCTGGGGCCAACGTCCTGACTTTC. Its protein is CASSLDQAGANVLTF.

The chain recombines TRBV5-1 with TRBJ1-1; no clear D. This CDR3 is 13 amino acids long. The germline V and J ends were trimmed by 3 bases and 4 bases, with 10 bases remaining between them. Looked up from germline, CDR1 is SGHRS and CDR2 is YFSETQ. The CDR3 DNA follows: TGCGCCAGCAGCTCGGTGGGTGGCACTGAAGCTTTCTTT. Translating it yields CASSSVGGTEAFF.

The rearrangement joins TRBV10-3 to TRBJ2-3; 12 positions match TRBD2. CDR3 length equals 14 residues. CDR1 and CDR2 (germline): ENHRY, SYGVKD. With 10 bases clipped from V and 5 bases from J, the junction kept 7 bases outside the gene matches. The CDR3 region is CASRLAGEQDTQYF. Written as DNA, the CDR3 is TGTGCCAGCCGACTAGCGGGAGAGCAAGATACGCAGTATTTT.

Concerning this clone: An end of the junction differs from the germline gene, which may be a read error. The chain links TRBV7-2 to TRBJ2-6, with 10 nucleotides matching TRBD1. The CDR3 totals 14 residues. From germline, CDR1 is SGHTA and CDR2 FQGNSA. The CDR3 bases are TGTGCCAGCAGCAAAAGGACAGGGGGCAACGTCCTGACTTTC. It specifies CASSKRTGGNVLTF. Supplemented by reference TRBV7-2 and TRBJ2-6, the full variable domain reads GAGVSQSPSNKVTEKGKDVELRCDPISGHTALYWYRQSLGQGLEFLIYFQGNSAPDKSGLPSDRFSAERTGGSVSTLTIQRTQQEDSAVYLCASSKRTGGNVLTFGAGSRLTVL.

The chain links TRBV11-3 to TRBJ2-3; D may be TRBD1 (6 bases). The CDR3 sequence is 15 residues long. Trimming pared 1 base from V and 10 bases from J, leaving 18 bases between. Per germline, CDR1 SGHNT and CDR2 YENEEA. CDR3 region: CASSLGTGTQSSQYF. DNA for the CDR3: TGTGCCAGCAGCTTAGGGACCGGGACACAGTCGTCGCAGTATTTT.

The V gene is TRBV30, the J gene TRBJ2-1, with D uncertain. The CDR3 is 11 amino acids. Germline CDR1 reads GTSNPN; CDR2 reads SVGIG (reference sequence). V was pared by 5 bases and J by 8 bases, with 10 bases between. The CDR3 here is CAWAQTHEQFF. CDR3 bases: TGTGCCTGGGCCCAGACCCATGAGCAGTTCTTC.

The chain combines TRBV28 with TRBJ2-3; D is undetermined. V lost 2 bases and J lost 2, with 5 bases in between. CDR1 MDHEN and CDR2 SYDVKM come from the germline V gene. This CDR3 is 13 amino acids long. CDR3 coding DNA: TGTGCCAGCAGTTTACAGGCCACAGATACGCAGTATTTT. Its protein is CASSLQATDTQYF.

The chain uses TRBV27 and TRBJ2-7, with D unclear. CDR1 and CDR2 from the germline V gene are MNHEY and SMNVEV (reference sequence). The CDR3 runs 11 residues. The ends were cut back, 7 bases at V and 3 bases at J, with 7 bases in the middle. The DNA of the CDR3 is TGTGCCAGCAAGTTGGGCTACGAGCAGTACTTC. Translation: CASKLGYEQYF.

This clone has at least ten counts. V is TRBV11-3 and J is TRBJ2-1, with 7 bases identical to TRBD1. Losses at the gene ends were 5 bases for V and 4 bases for J; bases not matched to a gene: 8. The CDR3 length is 15 residues. The germline V gene encodes CDR1 SGHNT and CDR2 YENEEA. The CDR3: CASSRSGGVYNEQFF. The CDR3 bases are TGTGCCAGCAGCAGATCAGGGGGTGTTTACAATGAGCAGTTCTTC.

Note on this clone: This specimen includes other DNA sequences encoding the same CDR3. The chain combines TRBV6-6 with TRBJ1-2; 8 positions agree with TRBD1. This CDR3 is 13 amino acids long. V was pared by 6 bases and J by 5 bases, with 5 bases of the junction left unmatched. The germline V gene encodes CDR1 MNHNY and CDR2 SVGAGI (reference sequence). The CDR3 here is CASSPGQDYGYTF. The DNA of the CDR3 is TGTGCCAGCAGCCCGGGACAGGATTATGGCTACACCTTC.

V and J are TRBV7-9 and TRBJ2-1; D is tentatively TRBD1 or TRBD2 (5 bases each). This CDR3 contains 13 residues. CDR1 is SEHNR, CDR2 FQNEAQ, per germline (reference sequence). V lost 5 bases and J lost 10, with 15 bases in between. The CDR3 nucleotides read TGTGCCAGCAGCCTCCCTGGGGGTCGGGAGCAGTTCTTC. Translation: CASSLPGGREQFF.

The rearrangement links TRBV19 to TRBJ2-2, with a possible D match to TRBD2 (7 bases). Germline values: CDR1 LNHDA, CDR2 SQIVND (reference sequence). The V end was cut by 7 bases, the J end by 7 bases, with 16 bases between. CDR3 length equals 14 residues. CDR3 protein: CASTIGGAVGELFF. The DNA of the CDR3 is TGTGCCAGTACCATAGGGGGGGCCGTCGGGGAGCTGTTTTTT.

Remarks on this clone: At one of its ends the junction is not consistent with the germline gene, which may arise from a read error. V is TRBV5-1 and J is TRBJ1-5; tentatively, D is TRBD1 (5 bases). CDR3 length: 15 amino acids. CDR1 SGHRS and CDR2 YFSETQ come from the germline V gene. CDR3 protein: CASRATGTSNQPQHF. As DNA, the CDR3 is TGCGCGAGCAGAGCTACGGGGACTAGCAATCAGCCCCAGCATTTT. The full variable domain, completed using reference TRBV5-1 and TRBJ1-5, is KAGVTQTPRYLIKTRGQQVTLSCSPISGHRSVSWYQQTPGQGLQFLFEYFSETQRNKGNFPGRFSGRQFSNSRSEMNVSTLELGDSALYLCASRATGTSNQPQHFGDGTRLSIL.

The chain links TRBV6-6 to TRBJ2-7; D may match TRBD1 or TRBD2 (5 bases each). Germline V CDR1 and CDR2: MNHNY, SVGAGI (reference sequence). V was pared by 5 bases and J by 9 bases, with 17 bases between. The CDR3 contains 13 residues. The chain's CDR3 is CASSNQGRQGQYF. As DNA, the CDR3 is TGTGCCAGCAGTAACCAGGGACGGCAGGGGCAGTACTTC.

CDR3 sequence reads: CASSSSLALVSYNRQFF. The CDR3 nucleotides are TGTGCCAGCAGTTCCTCTCTTGCGCTTGTCTCCTACAATCGGCAGTTCTTC. This chain links TRBV27 with TRBJ2-1, with D hard to call. CDR1 and CDR2 from the germline V gene are MNHEY and SMNVEV (reference sequence). There are 17 residues in the CDR3. The germline V and J ends were trimmed by 4 bases and 12 bases, with 28 bases remaining between them.

This chain connects TRBV7-2 to TRBJ2-3; TRBD2 matches 9 bases. Germline V gene sequence: CDR1 SGHTA, CDR2 FQGNSA. V dropped 3 bases and J dropped 6; count of bases not matched to a gene: 10. This CDR3 is built from 16 residues. CDR3 sequence reads: CASSFSSGEGGDTQYF. CDR3 sequence (DNA): TGTGCCAGCAGCTTCTCTAGCGGGGAAGGAGGGGATACGCAGTATTTT.

This chain links TRBV7-9 with TRBJ1-4, with TRBD1 identical over 8 bases. Per the germline V gene, CDR1 is SEHNR and CDR2 is FQNEAQ (reference sequence). The CDR3 has 16 amino acids. V shed 0 bases and J 5 bases; nucleotides not matched to a gene: 5. The CDR3 reads CASSLATGVKNEKLFF. CDR3 DNA: TGTGCCAGCAGCTTAGCGACAGGGGTAAAGAATGAAAAACTGTTTTTT.

This chain joins TRBV28 and TRBJ1-4; a weak D match, TRBD1 (5 bases). The CDR3 loop spans 15 amino acids. In germline, CDR1 is MDHEN, CDR2 SYDVKM. V was shortened by 4 bases and J by 0 bases, with 9 bases between the two germline ends. The CDR3 protein is CASSSAGSTNEKLFF. As DNA, the CDR3 is TGTGCCAGCAGTTCCGCAGGGTCAACTAATGAAAAACTGTTTTTT.

The chain combines TRBV5-6 with TRBJ1-4; TRBD1 might be the D (6 bases). This CDR3 is built from 14 residues. Germline V CDR1 and CDR2: SGHDT, YYEEEE. Trimming removed 0 bases at V and 7 bases at J, with 10 bases between. In DNA, the CDR3 is TGTGCCAGCAGCTTGGACTTCAGGGGTGAAAAACTGTTTTTT. This translates into CASSLDFRGEKLFF.

This sequence joins TRBV30 and TRBJ2-1, with 15 bases lining up with TRBD2. This CDR3 comprises 16 residues. CDR1 is GTSNPN and CDR2 is SVGIG in the germline V gene (reference sequence). V dropped 3 bases and J dropped 6; count of bases not matched to a gene: 6. As DNA, the CDR3 is TGTGCCTGGAGGTGGACTAGCGGGAGGGCCTTCAATGAGCAGTTCTTC. Translating it yields CAWRWTSGRAFNEQFF. Full variable domain (outside the CDR3, taken from reference TRBV30 and TRBJ2-1): SQTIHQWPATLVQPVGSPLSLECTVEGTSNPNLYWYRQAAGRGLQLLFYSVGIGQISSEVPQNLSASRPQDRQFILSSKKLLLSDSGFYLCAWRWTSGRAFNEQFFGPGTRLTVL.